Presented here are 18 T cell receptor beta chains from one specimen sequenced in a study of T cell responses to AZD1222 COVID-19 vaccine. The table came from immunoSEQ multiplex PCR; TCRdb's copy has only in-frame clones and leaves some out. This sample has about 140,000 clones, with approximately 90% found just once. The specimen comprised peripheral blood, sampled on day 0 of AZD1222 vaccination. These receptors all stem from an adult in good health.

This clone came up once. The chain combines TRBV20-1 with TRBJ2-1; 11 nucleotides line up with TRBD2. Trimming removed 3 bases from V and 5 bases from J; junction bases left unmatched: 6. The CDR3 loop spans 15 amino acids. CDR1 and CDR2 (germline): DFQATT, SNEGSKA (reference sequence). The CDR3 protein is CSASELAGDHNEQFF. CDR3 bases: TGCAGTGCTAGTGAACTAGCGGGGGACCACAATGAGCAGTTCTTC.

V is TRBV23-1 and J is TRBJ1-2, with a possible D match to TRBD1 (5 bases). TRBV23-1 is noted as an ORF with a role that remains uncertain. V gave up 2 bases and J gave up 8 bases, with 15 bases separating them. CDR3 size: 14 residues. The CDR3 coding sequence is TGCGCCAGCAGTCAACCGCAGGGTTCGAGGGGCTACACCTTC. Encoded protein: CASSQPQGSRGYTF.

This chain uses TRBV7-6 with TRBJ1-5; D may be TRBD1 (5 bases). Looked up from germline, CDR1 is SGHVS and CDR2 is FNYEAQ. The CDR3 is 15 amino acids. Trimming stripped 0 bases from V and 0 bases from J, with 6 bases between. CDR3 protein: CASSLADTSNQPQHF. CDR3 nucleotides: TGTGCCAGCAGCTTAGCGGACACTAGCAATCAGCCCCAGCATTTT. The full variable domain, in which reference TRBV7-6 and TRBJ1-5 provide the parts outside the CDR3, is GAGVSQSPRYKVTKRGQDVALRCDPISGHVSLYWYRQALGQGPEFLTYFNYEAQQDKSGLPNDRFSAERPEGSISTLTIQRTEQRDSAMYRCASSLADTSNQPQHFGDGTRLSIL.

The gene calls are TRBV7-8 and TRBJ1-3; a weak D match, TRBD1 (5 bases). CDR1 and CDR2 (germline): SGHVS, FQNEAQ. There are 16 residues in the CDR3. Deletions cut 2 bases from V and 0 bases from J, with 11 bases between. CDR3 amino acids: CASSLRGKSSGNTIYF. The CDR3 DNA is TGTGCCAGCAGCTTAAGGGGCAAGAGCTCTGGAAACACCATATATTTT.

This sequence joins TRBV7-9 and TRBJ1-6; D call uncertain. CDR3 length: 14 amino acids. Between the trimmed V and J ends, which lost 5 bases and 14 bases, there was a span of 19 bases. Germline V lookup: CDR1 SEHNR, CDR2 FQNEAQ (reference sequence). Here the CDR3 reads CASSETPGLQALHF. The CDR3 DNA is TGTGCCAGCAGCGAAACTCCGGGCCTCCAGGCCCTCCACTTT.

The DNA for the CDR3 is TGTGCCACCAGCAGAAGGGGAAGCACCGGGGAGCTGTTTTTT. Translating gives CATSRRGSTGELFF. The chain is built from TRBV15 and TRBJ2-2; D is possibly TRBD1 (5 bases). The CDR3 has 14 amino acids. V was clipped by 2 bases and J by 4 bases, with 8 bases between them. Per the germline V gene, CDR1 is LNHNV and CDR2 is YYDKDF (reference sequence).

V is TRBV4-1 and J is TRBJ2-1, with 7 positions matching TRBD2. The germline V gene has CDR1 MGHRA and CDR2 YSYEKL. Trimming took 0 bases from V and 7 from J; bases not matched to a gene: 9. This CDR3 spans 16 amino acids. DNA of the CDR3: TGCGCCAGCAGCCAAGAATCGGGGGGAGTACGGAATGAGCAGTTCTTC. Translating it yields CASSQESGGVRNEQFF.

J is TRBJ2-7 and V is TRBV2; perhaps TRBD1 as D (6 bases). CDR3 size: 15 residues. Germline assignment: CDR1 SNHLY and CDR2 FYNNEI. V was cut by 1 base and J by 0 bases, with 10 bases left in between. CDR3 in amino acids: CASSEGTANSYEQYF. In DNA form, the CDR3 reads TGTGCCAGCAGTGAAGGGACAGCCAACTCCTACGAGCAGTACTTC.

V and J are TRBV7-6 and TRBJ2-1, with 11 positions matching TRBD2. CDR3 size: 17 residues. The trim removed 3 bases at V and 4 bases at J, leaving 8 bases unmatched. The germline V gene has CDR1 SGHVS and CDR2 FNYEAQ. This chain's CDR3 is CASSLGPLAGAYNEQFF. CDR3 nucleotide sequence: TGTGCCAGCAGCTTGGGACCACTAGCGGGAGCATACAATGAGCAGTTCTTC.

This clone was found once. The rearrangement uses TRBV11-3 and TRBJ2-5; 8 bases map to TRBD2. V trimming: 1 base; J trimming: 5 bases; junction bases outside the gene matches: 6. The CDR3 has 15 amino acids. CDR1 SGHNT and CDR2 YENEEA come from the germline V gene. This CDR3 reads CASSLGTGGQETQYF. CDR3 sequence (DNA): TGTGCCAGCAGCTTAGGAACGGGGGGGCAGGAGACCCAGTACTTC.

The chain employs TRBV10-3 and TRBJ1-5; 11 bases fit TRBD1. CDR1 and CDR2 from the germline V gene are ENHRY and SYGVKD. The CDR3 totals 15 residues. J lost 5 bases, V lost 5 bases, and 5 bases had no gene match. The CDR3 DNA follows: TGTGCCATCAGTCATTCGGGACAGGGGGATCAGCCCCAGCATTTT. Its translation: CAISHSGQGDQPQHF.

The CDR3 region has the DNA TGCAGCGTTGCCCCCTGGACAGGGACTAATGAAAAACTGTTTTTT. This encodes CSVAPWTGTNEKLFF. The chain has TRBV29-1 and TRBJ1-4; TRBD1 matches 8 bases. The V gene end was trimmed by 4 bases and the J gene end by 2 bases; junction bases not matched to a gene: 6. Germline lookup yields CDR1 SQVTM and CDR2 ANQGSEA. This CDR3 spans 15 amino acids. Looking up the rest from reference TRBV29-1 and TRBJ1-4 gives the full variable domain: SAVISQKPSRDICQRGTSLTIQCQVDSQVTMMFWYRQQPGQSLTLIATANQGSEATYESGFVIDKFPISRPNLTFSTLTVSNMSPEDSSIYLCSVAPWTGTNEKLFFGSGTQLSVL.

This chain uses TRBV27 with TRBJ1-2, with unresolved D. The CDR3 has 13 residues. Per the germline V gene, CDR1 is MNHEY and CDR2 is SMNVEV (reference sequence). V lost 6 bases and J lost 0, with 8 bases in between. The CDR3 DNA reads TGTGCCAGCAGCCCCCTCTCTAACTATGGCTACACCTTC. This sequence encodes CASSPLSNYGYTF.

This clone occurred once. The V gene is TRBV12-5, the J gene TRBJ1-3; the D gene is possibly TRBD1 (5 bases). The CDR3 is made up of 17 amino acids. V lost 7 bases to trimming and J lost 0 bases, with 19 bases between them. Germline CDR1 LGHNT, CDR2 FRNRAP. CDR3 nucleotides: TGTGCTAGTGACCTGGGGCCAGCCCTGAGCTCTGGAAACACCATATATTTT. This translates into CASDLGPALSSGNTIYF.

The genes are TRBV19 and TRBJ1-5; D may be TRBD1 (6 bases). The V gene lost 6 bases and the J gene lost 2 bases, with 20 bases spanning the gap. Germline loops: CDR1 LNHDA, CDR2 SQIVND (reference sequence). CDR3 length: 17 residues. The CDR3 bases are TGTGCCAGTAGAGGGGGTGCAGCTCTCACCGGCAATCAGCCCCAGCATTTT. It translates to CASRGGAALTGNQPQHF.

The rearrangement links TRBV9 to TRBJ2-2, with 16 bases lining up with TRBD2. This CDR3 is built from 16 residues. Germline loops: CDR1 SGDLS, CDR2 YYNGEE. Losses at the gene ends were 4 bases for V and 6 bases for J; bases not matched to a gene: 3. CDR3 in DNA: TGTGCCAGCAGCATCGGGACTAGCGGGGGGGCCGGGGAGCTGTTTTTT. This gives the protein CASSIGTSGGAGELFF. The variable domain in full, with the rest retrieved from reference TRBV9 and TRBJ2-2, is DSGVTQTPKHLITATGQRVTLRCSPRSGDLSVYWYQQSLDQGLQFLIQYYNGEERAKGNILERFSAQQFPDLHSELNLSSLELGDSALYFCASSIGTSGGAGELFFGEGSRLTVL.

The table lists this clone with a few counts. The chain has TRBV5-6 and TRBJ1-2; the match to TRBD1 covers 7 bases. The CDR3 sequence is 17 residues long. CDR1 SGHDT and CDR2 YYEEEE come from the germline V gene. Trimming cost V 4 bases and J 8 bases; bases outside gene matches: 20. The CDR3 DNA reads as TGTGCCAGCAGCGGGTGGGACAGCACCTTCCCAAGGGAGGGCTACACCTTC. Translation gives CASSGWDSTFPREGYTF. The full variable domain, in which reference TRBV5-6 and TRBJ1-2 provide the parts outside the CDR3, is DAGVTQSPTHLIKTRGQQVTLRCSPKSGHDTVSWYQQALGQGPQFIFQYYEEEERQRGNFPDRFSGHQFPNYSSELNVNALLLGDSALYLCASSGWDSTFPREGYTFGSGTRLTVV.

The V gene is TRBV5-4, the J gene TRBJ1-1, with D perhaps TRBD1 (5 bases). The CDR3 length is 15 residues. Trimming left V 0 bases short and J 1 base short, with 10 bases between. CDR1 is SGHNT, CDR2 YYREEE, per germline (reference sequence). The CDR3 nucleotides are TGTGCCAGCAGCTTGGCGGAGGGGAAGAACACTGAAGCTTTCTTT. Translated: CASSLAEGKNTEAFF.